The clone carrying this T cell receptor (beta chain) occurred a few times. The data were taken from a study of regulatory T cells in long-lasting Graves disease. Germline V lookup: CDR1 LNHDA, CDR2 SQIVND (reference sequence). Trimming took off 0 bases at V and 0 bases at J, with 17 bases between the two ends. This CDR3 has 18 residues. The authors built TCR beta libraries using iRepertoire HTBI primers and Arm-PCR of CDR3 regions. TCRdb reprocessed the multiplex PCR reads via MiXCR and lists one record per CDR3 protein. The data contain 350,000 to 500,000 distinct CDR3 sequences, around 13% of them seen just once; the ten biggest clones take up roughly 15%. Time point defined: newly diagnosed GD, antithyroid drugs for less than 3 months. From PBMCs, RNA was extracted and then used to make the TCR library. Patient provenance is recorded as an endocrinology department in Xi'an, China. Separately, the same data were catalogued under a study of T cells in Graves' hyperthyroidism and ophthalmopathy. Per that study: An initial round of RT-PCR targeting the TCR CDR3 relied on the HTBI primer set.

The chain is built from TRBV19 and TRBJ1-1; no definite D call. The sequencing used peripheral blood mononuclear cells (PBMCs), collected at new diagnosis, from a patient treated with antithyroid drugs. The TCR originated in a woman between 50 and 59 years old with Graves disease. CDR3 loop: CASSIDLYRRRMNTEAFF. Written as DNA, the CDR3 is TGTGCCAGTAGTATAGATCTTTACCGACGGAGAATGAACACTGAAGCTTTCTTT.